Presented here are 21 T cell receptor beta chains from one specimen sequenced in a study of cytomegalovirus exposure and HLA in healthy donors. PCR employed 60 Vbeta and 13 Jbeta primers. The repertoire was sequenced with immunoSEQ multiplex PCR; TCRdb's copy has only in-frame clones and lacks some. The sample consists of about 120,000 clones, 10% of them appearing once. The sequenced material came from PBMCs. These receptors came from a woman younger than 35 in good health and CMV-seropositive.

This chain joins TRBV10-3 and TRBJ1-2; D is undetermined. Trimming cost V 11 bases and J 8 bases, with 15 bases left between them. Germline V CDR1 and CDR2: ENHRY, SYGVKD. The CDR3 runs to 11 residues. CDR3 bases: TGTGCCGCCGGCCCAGGTGGAGGCTACACCTTC. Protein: CAAGPGGGYTF.

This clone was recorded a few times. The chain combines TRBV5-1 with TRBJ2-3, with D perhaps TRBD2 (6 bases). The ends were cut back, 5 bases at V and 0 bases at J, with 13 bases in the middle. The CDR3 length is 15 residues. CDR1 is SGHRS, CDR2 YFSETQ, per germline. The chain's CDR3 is CASRDSGLSTDTQYF. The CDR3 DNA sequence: TGCGCCAGCAGAGATAGCGGCCTTAGCACAGATACGCAGTATTTT.

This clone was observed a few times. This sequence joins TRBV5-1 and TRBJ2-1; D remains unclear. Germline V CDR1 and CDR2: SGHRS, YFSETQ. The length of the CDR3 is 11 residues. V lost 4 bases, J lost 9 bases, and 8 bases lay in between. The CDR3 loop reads CASSVSGEQFF. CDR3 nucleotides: TGCGCCAGCAGCGTTTCGGGTGAGCAGTTCTTC. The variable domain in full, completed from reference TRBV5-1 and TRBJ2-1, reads KAGVTQTPRYLIKTRGQQVTLSCSPISGHRSVSWYQQTPGQGLQFLFEYFSETQRNKGNFPGRFSGRQFSNSRSEMNVSTLELGDSALYLCASSVSGEQFFGPGTRLTVL.

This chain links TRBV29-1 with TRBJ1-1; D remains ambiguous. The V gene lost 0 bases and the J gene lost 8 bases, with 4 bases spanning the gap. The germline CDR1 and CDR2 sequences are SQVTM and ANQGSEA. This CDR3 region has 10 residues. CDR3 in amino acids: CSVEEAEAFF. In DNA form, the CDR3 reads TGCAGCGTTGAAGAGGCCGAAGCTTTCTTT. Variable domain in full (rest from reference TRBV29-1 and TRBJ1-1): SAVISQKPSRDICQRGTSLTIQCQVDSQVTMMFWYRQQPGQSLTLIATANQGSEATYESGFVIDKFPISRPNLTFSTLTVSNMSPEDSSIYLCSVEEAEAFFGQGTRLTVV.

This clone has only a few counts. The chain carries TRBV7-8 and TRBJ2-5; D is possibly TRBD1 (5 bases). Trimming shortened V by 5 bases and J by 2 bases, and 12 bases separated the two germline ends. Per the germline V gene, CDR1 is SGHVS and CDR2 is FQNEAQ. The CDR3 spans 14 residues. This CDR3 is CASSKGAEQETQYF. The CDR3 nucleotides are TGTGCCAGCAGCAAAGGGGCGGAACAAGAGACCCAGTACTTC.

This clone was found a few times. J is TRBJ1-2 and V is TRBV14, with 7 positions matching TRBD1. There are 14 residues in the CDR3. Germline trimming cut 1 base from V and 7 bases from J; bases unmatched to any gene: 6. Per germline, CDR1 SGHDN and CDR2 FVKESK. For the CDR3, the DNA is TGTGCCAGCAGCCAAGCGTTGACAGGGTTTGGCTACACCTTC. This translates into CASSQALTGFGYTF.

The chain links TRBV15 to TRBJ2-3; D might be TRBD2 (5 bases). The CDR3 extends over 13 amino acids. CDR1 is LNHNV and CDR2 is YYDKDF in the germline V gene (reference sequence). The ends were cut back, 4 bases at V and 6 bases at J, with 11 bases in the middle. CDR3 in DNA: TGTGCCACCAGCATATCCGGGGTCGATACGCAGTATTTT. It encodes CATSISGVDTQYF. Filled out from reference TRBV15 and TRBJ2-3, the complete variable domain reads DAMVIQNPRYQVTQFGKPVTLSCSQTLNHNVMYWYQQKSSQAPKLLFHYYDKDFNNEADTPDNFQSRRPNTSFCFLDIRSPGLGDTAMYLCATSISGVDTQYFGPGTRLTVL.

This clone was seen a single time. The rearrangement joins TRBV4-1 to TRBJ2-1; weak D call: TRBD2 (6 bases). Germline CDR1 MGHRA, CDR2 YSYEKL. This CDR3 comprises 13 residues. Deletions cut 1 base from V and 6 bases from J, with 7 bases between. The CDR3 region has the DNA TGCGCCAGCAGCCAAGGCGGGATCAATGAGCAGTTCTTC. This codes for CASSQGGINEQFF.

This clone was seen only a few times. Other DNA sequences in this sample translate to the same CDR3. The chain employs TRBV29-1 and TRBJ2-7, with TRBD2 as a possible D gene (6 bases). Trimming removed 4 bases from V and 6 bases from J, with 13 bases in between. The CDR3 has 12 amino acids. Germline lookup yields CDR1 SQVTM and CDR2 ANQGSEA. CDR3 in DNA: TGCAGCGTTGTAACCGGGAGTGGCGAGCAGTACTTC. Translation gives CSVVTGSGEQYF.

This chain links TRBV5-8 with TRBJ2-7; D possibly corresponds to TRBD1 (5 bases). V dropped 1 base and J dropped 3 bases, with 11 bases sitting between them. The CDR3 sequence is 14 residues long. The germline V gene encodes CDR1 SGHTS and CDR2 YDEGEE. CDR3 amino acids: CASSLQGIIYEQYF. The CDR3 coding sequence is TGTGCCAGCAGCTTGCAGGGAATTATCTACGAGCAGTACTTC.

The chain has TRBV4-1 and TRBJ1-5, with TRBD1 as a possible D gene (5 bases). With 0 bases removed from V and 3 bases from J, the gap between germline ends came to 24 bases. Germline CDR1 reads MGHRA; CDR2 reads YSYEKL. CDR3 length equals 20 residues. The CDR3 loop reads CASSQDKKRDYPVNNQPQHF. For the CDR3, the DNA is TGCGCCAGCAGCCAAGACAAAAAACGGGACTACCCAGTGAACAATCAGCCCCAGCATTTT.

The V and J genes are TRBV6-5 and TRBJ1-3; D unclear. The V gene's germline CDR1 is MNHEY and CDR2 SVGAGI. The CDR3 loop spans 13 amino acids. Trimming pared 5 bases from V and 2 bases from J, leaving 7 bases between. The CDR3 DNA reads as TGTGCCAGCAGTATGGGCACTGGAAACACCATATATTTT. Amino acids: CASSMGTGNTIYF.

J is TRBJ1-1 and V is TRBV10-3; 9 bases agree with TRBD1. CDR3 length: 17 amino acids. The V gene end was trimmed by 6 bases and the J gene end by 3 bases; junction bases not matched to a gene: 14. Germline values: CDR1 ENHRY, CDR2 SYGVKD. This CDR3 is CAIRGPTGGAKDTEAFF. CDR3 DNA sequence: TGTGCCATCAGAGGGCCTACAGGGGGCGCAAAGGACACTGAAGCTTTCTTT.

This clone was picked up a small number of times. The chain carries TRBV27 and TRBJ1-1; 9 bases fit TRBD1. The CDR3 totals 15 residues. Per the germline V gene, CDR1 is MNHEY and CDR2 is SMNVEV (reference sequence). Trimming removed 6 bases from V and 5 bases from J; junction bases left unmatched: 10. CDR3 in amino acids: CASRGGTGRGTEAFF. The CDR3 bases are TGTGCCAGCAGGGGGGGGACAGGGCGTGGAACTGAAGCTTTCTTT.

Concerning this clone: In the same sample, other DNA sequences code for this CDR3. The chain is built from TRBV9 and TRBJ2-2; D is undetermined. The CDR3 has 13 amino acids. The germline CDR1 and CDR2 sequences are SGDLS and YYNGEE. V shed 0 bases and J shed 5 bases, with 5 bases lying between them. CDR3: CASSVGGTGELFF. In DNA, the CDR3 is TGTGCCAGCAGCGTAGGAGGAACCGGGGAGCTGTTTTTT. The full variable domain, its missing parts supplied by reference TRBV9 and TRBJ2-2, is DSGVTQTPKHLITATGQRVTLRCSPRSGDLSVYWYQQSLDQGLQFLIQYYNGEERAKGNILERFSAQQFPDLHSELNLSSLELGDSALYFCASSVGGTGELFFGEGSRLTVL.

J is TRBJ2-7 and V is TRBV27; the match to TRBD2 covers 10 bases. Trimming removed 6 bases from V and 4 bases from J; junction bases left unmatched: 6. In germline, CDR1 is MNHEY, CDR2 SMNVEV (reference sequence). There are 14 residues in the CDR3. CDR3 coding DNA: TGTGCCAGCAGGGGGATAGCGGGAGGTTACGAGCAGTACTTC. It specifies CASRGIAGGYEQYF.

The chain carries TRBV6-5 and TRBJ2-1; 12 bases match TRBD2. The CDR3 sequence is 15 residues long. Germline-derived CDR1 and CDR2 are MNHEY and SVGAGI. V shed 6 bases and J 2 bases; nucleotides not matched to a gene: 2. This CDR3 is CASRRLAGAYNEQFF. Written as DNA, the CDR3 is TGTGCCAGCAGACGACTAGCGGGAGCCTACAATGAGCAGTTCTTC.

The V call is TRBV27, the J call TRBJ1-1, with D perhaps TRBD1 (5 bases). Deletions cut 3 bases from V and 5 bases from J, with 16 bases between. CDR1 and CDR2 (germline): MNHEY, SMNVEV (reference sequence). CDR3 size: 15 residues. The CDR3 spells CASSFTQGGATEAFF. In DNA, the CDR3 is TGTGCCAGCAGTTTCACCCAAGGAGGGGCAACTGAAGCTTTCTTT.

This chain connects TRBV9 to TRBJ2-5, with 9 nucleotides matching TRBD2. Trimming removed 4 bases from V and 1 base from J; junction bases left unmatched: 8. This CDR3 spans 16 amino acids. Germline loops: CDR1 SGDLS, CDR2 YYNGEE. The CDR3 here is CASSLRGLASQETQYF. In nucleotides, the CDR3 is TGTGCCAGCAGCTTGCGGGGACTAGCATCCCAAGAGACCCAGTACTTC.

CDR3 bases: TGTGCCAGCAGTGAATCCTTAGGCAGGGGAGTATCACAGTATTTT. Amino acids: CASSESLGRGVSQYF. J is TRBJ2-3 and V is TRBV25-1, with D perhaps TRBD1 (6 bases). The germline V gene has CDR1 MGHDK and CDR2 SYGVNS. The CDR3 spans 15 residues. The V and J ends lost 1 base and 12 bases respectively, with 20 bases between them.

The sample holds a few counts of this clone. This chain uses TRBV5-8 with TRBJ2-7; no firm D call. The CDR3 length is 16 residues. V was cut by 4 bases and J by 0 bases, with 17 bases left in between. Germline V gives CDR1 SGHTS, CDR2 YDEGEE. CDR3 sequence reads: CASSPHMTGFSYEQYF. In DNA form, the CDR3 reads TGTGCCAGCAGCCCACACATGACTGGGTTCTCCTACGAGCAGTACTTC.